This T cell receptor beta chain was retrieved from a study of shared clonotypes between healthy human individuals. Study-wide findings and caveats: It was only blood that was sampled, and tissue repertoires likely differ.

Deep-level settings were used for running the assay. Once extracted for a subset, genomic DNA was divided evenly among several immunoSEQ plates. Per the original data handling: Quality scores were absent from the junction-only immunoSEQ sequences, so filtering differed. The table came from immunoSEQ multiplex PCR; TCRdb's copy has only in-frame clones and leaves some out. The D gene and trimming were derived from the DNA, and the V and J assignments and clone size from that table. The sample lists about 2.1 million clones, 93% occurring once. To note about this clone: The antigen is not known.

CD45RO-negative cells were positively selected for CCR7, leaving out terminally differentiated effector memory CD45RA+ cells. Trimming removed 2 bases from V and 3 bases from J; junction bases left unmatched: 10. In germline, CDR1 is SEHNR, CDR2 FQNEAQ (reference sequence). CDR3 length equals 19 residues. Material for sequencing was naive CD8+ T cells from PBMCs. The gene calls are TRBV7-9 and TRBJ2-6; 10 bases line up with TRBD2. The origin of this receptor is a man aged 18 to 35 in good health. Some clones in this sample may be carry-over from other donors' samples. In nucleotides, the CDR3 is TGTGCCAGCAGCTTACCCCGGCTAGCGGGAGCAAGTGGGGCCAACGTCCTGACTTTC. It is translated as CASSLPRLAGASGANVLTF.